The clone carrying this T cell receptor (beta chain) came up a few times. There are 15 residues in the CDR3. Trimming removed 1 base from V and 5 bases from J, with 9 bases in between. The germline V gene encodes CDR1 MGHRA and CDR2 YSYEKL. These data belong to a study of cytomegalovirus exposure and HLA in healthy donors. The PCR ran on 60 Vbeta and 13 Jbeta primers. Using immunoSEQ multiplex PCR, the repertoire was profiled, and TCRdb retains in-frame clones only, with some absent. The table has 150,000 to 180,000 clones, 65% to 80% seen once; the top ten hold around 2.8%. The TCR was taken from a man between 18 and 29 years old in good health and CMV-seronegative. Sequencing used PBMCs. This chain joins TRBV4-1 and TRBJ1-6; D remains ambiguous. The CDR3 reads CASSQGTGNNSPLHF. The CDR3 nucleotides are TGCGCCAGCAGCCAAGGAACGGGTAATAATTCACCCCTCCACTTT.